This passage covers 26 T cell receptor beta chains from one sample sequenced in a study of shared clonotypes between healthy human individuals. Here immunoSEQ multiplex PCR was the method, and the copy in TCRdb shows in-frame clones only, minus some. The sample carries roughly 640,000 clones, roughly 97% recorded once. Source material: naive CD4+ T cells sorted from blood. Subset indicated: CD45RA+ positively selected. Source of these receptors: a woman in her twenties or thirties in good health.

This chain connects TRBV11-1 to TRBJ2-3; 9 nucleotides align to TRBD2. CDR1 SGHAT and CDR2 FQDESV come from the germline V gene (reference sequence). The CDR3 is made up of 15 amino acids. V shed 2 bases and J 1 base; nucleotides not matched to a gene: 1. The CDR3 loop reads CASSLSSGGTDTQYF. The CDR3 bases are TGTGCCAGCAGCTTATCTAGCGGGGGCACAGATACGCAGTATTTT.

This chain uses TRBV15 with TRBJ1-4, with TRBD1 matching over 8 bases. J was trimmed by 5 bases and V by 0 bases; bases with no gene match: 8. CDR1 and CDR2 from the germline V gene are LNHNV and YYDKDF (reference sequence). The CDR3 has 17 residues. The CDR3 sequence: CATSRDPGTGPNEKLFF. Here the CDR3 DNA reads TGTGCCACCAGCAGAGACCCCGGGACAGGACCCAATGAAAAACTGTTTTTT.

The chain combines TRBV5-1 with TRBJ2-1; 10 positions match TRBD2. CDR1 and CDR2 (germline): SGHRS, YFSETQ. The CDR3 spans 14 residues. V shed 2 bases and J 5 bases; nucleotides not matched to a gene: 1. The CDR3 sequence is CASSLTSGNNEQFF. In nucleotides, the CDR3 is TGCGCCAGCAGCTTAACTAGCGGGAACAATGAGCAGTTCTTC.

This sequence joins TRBV29-1 and TRBJ1-4; D remains unclear. The CDR3 spans 15 residues. V lost 4 bases, J lost 4 bases, and 16 bases lay in between. CDR1 SQVTM and CDR2 ANQGSEA come from the germline V gene. The CDR3 loop is CSVGQASSGNEKLFF. The CDR3 nucleotides are TGCAGCGTTGGCCAGGCGAGTTCCGGTAATGAAAAACTGTTTTTT.

V usage is TRBV6-5 and J usage is TRBJ1-1; TRBD1 aligns across 9 bases. The CDR3 is 13 amino acids. Trimming cost V 6 bases and J 4 bases; bases outside gene matches: 3. From germline, CDR1 is MNHEY and CDR2 SVGAGI. The chain's CDR3 is CASSLTGGTEAFF. The CDR3 coding sequence is TGTGCCAGCAGCTTGACAGGGGGCACTGAAGCTTTCTTT.

The genes are TRBV7-8 and TRBJ2-6; 8 nucleotides match TRBD1. Trimming took 0 bases from V and 0 from J; bases not matched to a gene: 7. The CDR3 spans 19 residues. The V gene's germline CDR1 is SGHVS and CDR2 FQNEAQ. This chain's CDR3 is CASSLARLQGGSGANVLTF. CDR3 sequence (DNA): TGTGCCAGCAGCTTAGCGCGATTACAGGGGGGCTCTGGGGCCAACGTCCTGACTTTC.

The gene calls are TRBV2 and TRBJ2-2; 7 nucleotides align to TRBD1. Germline-derived CDR1 and CDR2 are SNHLY and FYNNEI. V lost 7 bases to trimming and J lost 1 base; unmatched junction nucleotides: 6. The CDR3 is 15 amino acids. Here the CDR3 reads CASKRDRQNTGELFF. Here the CDR3 DNA reads TGTGCCAGCAAAAGGGACAGACAGAACACCGGGGAGCTGTTTTTT.

The chain employs TRBV19 and TRBJ2-1, with a weak D call TRBD2 (7 bases). With 6 bases removed from V and 0 bases from J, the gap between germline ends came to 15 bases. Germline-derived CDR1 and CDR2 are LNHDA and SQIVND (reference sequence). This CDR3 has 16 amino acids. CDR3 sequence reads: CASRPLGGHSYNEQFF. CDR3 sequence (DNA): TGTGCCAGTAGGCCCCTGGGGGGGCACTCCTACAATGAGCAGTTCTTC.

V gene TRBV10-3 combines with J gene TRBJ1-5; no firm D call. This CDR3 has 15 residues. V lost 0 bases to trimming and J lost 7 bases, with 13 bases between them. CDR1 and CDR2 (germline): ENHRY, SYGVKD. The CDR3 DNA is TGTGCCATCAGTGAGTCAGGGCTTAGGGAACAGCCCCAGCATTTT. This gives the protein CAISESGLREQPQHF.

The V gene is TRBV27, the J gene TRBJ1-1, with D maybe TRBD1 (6 bases). CDR3 size: 14 residues. The germline V gene has CDR1 MNHEY and CDR2 SMNVEV (reference sequence). Between the trimmed V and J ends, which lost 2 bases and 1 base, there was a span of 8 bases. In DNA form, the CDR3 reads TGTGCCAGCAGTTTACCGGGACAGAACACTGAAGCTTTCTTT. Translation: CASSLPGQNTEAFF.

CDR3 sequence reads: CASSQPGLAGGPVSYNEQFF. The CDR3 nucleotides are TGCGCCAGCAGCCAACCGGGACTAGCGGGAGGGCCAGTCTCCTACAATGAGCAGTTCTTC. The rearrangement links TRBV4-1 to TRBJ2-1; TRBD2 matches 16 bases. The germline gives CDR1 MGHRA, CDR2 YSYEKL. This CDR3 comprises 20 residues. The V and J ends lost 2 bases and 0 bases, in that order; junction bases with no gene match: 7.

This chain connects TRBV11-2 to TRBJ2-7; perhaps TRBD2 as D (6 bases). Between the trimmed V and J ends, which lost 1 base and 4 bases, there was a span of 11 bases. Germline CDR1 reads SGHAT; CDR2 reads FQNNGV. The CDR3 runs 14 residues. The CDR3 bases are TGTGCCAGCAGCTTAGTCGGGAGCGGGTACGAGCAGTACTTC. Translating gives CASSLVGSGYEQYF.

In this sample, this clone turned up once. V usage is TRBV10-3 and J usage is TRBJ1-1; D is uncertain. V lost 2 bases, J lost 5 bases, and 9 bases lay in between. The CDR3 spans 13 residues. CDR1 ENHRY and CDR2 SYGVKD come from the germline V gene. The CDR3 coding sequence is TGTGCCATCAGTGAGCGGGGTCTAACTGAAGCTTTCTTT. Translation gives CAISERGLTEAFF.

The chain employs TRBV2 and TRBJ1-4; no definite D call. The CDR3 consists of 14 residues. The germline gives CDR1 SNHLY, CDR2 FYNNEI. The V end lost 9 bases, the J end lost 0 bases, and 11 bases lay between the germline ends. CDR3 nucleotide sequence: TGTGCCAGTACCTTTTCGGCAACTAATGAAAAACTGTTTTTT. Translating gives CASTFSATNEKLFF.

The V gene is TRBV9, the J gene TRBJ2-1; 7 nucleotides agree with TRBD2. The length of the CDR3 is 14 residues. CDR1 and CDR2 (germline): SGDLS, YYNGEE. The trim removed 7 bases at V and 8 bases at J, leaving 12 bases unmatched. CDR3 sequence (DNA): TGTGCCAGCCGCCCAGGACTAGAGGTCTATGAGCAGTTCTTC. This gives the protein CASRPGLEVYEQFF.

The rearrangement links TRBV27 to TRBJ2-7, with TRBD1 matching 10 bases. Germline V lookup: CDR1 MNHEY, CDR2 SMNVEV (reference sequence). The CDR3 length is 14 residues. The junction had 7 bases not matched to a gene; V was cut back by 6 bases and J by 5 bases. CDR3 DNA sequence: TGTGCCAGCAGCCCCCGGGACAGGGGCCACGAGCAGTACTTC. Residues: CASSPRDRGHEQYF.

V usage is TRBV27 and J usage is TRBJ2-3; 11 nucleotides line up with TRBD2. The CDR3 spans 19 residues. V shed 5 bases and J 1 base; nucleotides not matched to a gene: 14. Germline V lookup: CDR1 MNHEY, CDR2 SMNVEV (reference sequence). The CDR3: CASSPRLAGRGLGTDTQYF. CDR3 DNA sequence: TGTGCCAGCAGTCCACGACTAGCGGGAAGGGGGCTAGGCACAGATACGCAGTATTTT.

Notes on this clone: Other nucleotide sequences from this sample produce the same CDR3. The CDR3 DNA reads as TGTGCCAGTAGTATAGTCGGAGGTAATCAGCCCCAGCATTTT. It yields the protein CASSIVGGNQPQHF. V and J are TRBV19 and TRBJ1-5; D remains ambiguous. From germline, CDR1 is LNHDA and CDR2 SQIVND (reference sequence). Trimming stripped 1 base from V and 4 bases from J, with 8 bases between. This CDR3 is built from 14 residues. The entire variable domain, with the rest obtained from reference TRBV19 and TRBJ1-5, is as follows: DGGITQSPKYLFRKEGQNVTLSCEQNLNHDAMYWYRQDPGQGLRLIYYSQIVNDFQKGDIAEGYSVSREKKESFPLTVTSAQKNPTAFYLCASSIVGGNQPQHFGDGTRLSIL.

The V and J genes are TRBV28 and TRBJ1-5; 8 positions match TRBD1. The germline gives CDR1 MDHEN, CDR2 SYDVKM. The CDR3 consists of 16 residues. Germline trimming cut 5 bases from V and 10 bases from J; bases unmatched to any gene: 16. CDR3 nucleotides: TGTGCCAGCAGTGGTTTCCAGGGGGCGGGCGCGGAACCCCAGCATTTT. Translating it yields CASSGFQGAGAEPQHF.

The chain employs TRBV4-1 and TRBJ2-1, with D maybe TRBD1 (5 bases). Trimming shortened V by 7 bases and J by 7 bases, and 11 bases separated the two germline ends. The CDR3 extends over 12 amino acids. Germline-derived CDR1 and CDR2 are MGHRA and YSYEKL. In DNA, the CDR3 is TGCGCCAGCACAGGGTGGAAGAATGAGCAGTTCTTC. Protein product: CASTGWKNEQFF.

The rearrangement uses TRBV29-1 and TRBJ2-7; maybe TRBD2 (6 bases). The CDR3 consists of 13 residues. Between the trimmed V and J ends, which lost 4 bases and 6 bases, there was a span of 16 bases. CDR1 and CDR2 (germline): SQVTM, ANQGSEA. The CDR3 bases are TGCAGCGTTGCCCTCTTTGGACTAAGCGAGCAGTACTTC. Translating gives CSVALFGLSEQYF.

The rearrangement joins TRBV29-1 to TRBJ2-1; 7 bases fit TRBD2. Trimming cost V 6 bases and J 7 bases; bases outside gene matches: 12. The germline gives CDR1 SQVTM, CDR2 ANQGSEA. CDR3 size: 14 residues. The CDR3 nucleotides read TGCAGCGTGACCGGACTAGTATCGGGGAATGAGCAGTTCTTC. It is translated as CSVTGLVSGNEQFF.

This chain connects TRBV27 to TRBJ1-3, with 8 bases lining up with TRBD1. CDR1 is MNHEY and CDR2 is SMNVEV in the germline V gene (reference sequence). There are 15 residues in the CDR3. Losses at the gene ends were 5 bases for V and 3 bases for J; bases not matched to a gene: 6. CDR3 sequence (DNA): TGTGCCAGCAGTCCTCAGGGGGCGCTTGGAAACACCATATATTTT. Translation: CASSPQGALGNTIYF.

The gene calls are TRBV11-2 and TRBJ2-5; TRBD1 is a possible D gene (7 bases). Germline V CDR1 and CDR2: SGHAT, FQNNGV. The ends were cut back, 1 base at V and 6 bases at J, with 15 bases in the middle. This CDR3 has 15 residues. The CDR3 region is CASSLVTGAGKTQYF. For the CDR3, the DNA is TGTGCCAGCAGCTTAGTAACAGGGGCGGGGAAGACCCAGTACTTC.

The rearrangement links TRBV7-9 to TRBJ2-3, with 8 bases identical to TRBD1. CDR1 and CDR2 from the germline V gene are SEHNR and FQNEAQ (reference sequence). The V and J ends lost 5 bases and 1 base, in that order; junction bases with no gene match: 5. There are 15 residues in the CDR3. For the CDR3, the DNA is TGTGCCAGCAGCGCCCGGACAGGGCGCACAGATACGCAGTATTTT. Amino acids: CASSARTGRTDTQYF.

The rearrangement uses TRBV28 and TRBJ1-5; tentatively, D is TRBD1 (6 bases). V lost 5 bases, J lost 0 bases, and 11 bases lay in between. Per germline, CDR1 MDHEN and CDR2 SYDVKM. The CDR3 contains 15 residues. Here the CDR3 reads CASSPQGNSNQPQHF. The CDR3 nucleotides read TGTGCCAGCAGTCCACAGGGTAATAGCAATCAGCCCCAGCATTTT.